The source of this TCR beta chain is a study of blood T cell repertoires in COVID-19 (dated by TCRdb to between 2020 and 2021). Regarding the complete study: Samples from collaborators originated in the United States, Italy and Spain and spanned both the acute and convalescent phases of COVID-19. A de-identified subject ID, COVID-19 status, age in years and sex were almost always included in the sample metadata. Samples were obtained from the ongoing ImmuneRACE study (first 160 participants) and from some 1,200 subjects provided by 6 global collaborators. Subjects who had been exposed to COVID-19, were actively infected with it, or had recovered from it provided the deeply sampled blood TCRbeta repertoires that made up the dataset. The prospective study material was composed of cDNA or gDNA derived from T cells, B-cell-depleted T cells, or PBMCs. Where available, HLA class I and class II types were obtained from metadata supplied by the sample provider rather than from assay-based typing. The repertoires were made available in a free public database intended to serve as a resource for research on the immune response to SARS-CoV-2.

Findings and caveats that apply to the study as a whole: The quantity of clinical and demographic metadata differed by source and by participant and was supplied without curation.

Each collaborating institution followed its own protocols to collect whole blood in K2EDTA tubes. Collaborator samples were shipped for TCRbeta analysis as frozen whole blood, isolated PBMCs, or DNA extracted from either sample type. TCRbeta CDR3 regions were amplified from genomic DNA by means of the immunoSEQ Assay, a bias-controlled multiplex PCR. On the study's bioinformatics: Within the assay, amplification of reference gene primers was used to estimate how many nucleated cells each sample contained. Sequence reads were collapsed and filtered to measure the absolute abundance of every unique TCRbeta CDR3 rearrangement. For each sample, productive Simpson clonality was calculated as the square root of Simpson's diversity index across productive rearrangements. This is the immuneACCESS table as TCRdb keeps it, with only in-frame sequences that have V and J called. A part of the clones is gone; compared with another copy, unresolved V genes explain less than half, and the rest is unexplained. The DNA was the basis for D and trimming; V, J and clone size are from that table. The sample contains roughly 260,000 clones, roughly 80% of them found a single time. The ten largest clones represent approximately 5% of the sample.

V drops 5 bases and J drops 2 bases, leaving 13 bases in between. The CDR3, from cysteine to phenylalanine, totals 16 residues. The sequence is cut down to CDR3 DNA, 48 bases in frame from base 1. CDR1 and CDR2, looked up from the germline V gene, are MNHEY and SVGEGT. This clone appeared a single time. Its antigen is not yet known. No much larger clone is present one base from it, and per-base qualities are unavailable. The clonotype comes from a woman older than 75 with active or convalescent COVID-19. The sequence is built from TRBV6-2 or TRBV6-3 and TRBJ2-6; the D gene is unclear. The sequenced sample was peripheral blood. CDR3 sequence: CASSEEVRPGANVLTF. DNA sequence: TGTGCCAGCAGTGAGGAAGTCCGCCCTGGGGCCAACGTCCTGACTTTC.